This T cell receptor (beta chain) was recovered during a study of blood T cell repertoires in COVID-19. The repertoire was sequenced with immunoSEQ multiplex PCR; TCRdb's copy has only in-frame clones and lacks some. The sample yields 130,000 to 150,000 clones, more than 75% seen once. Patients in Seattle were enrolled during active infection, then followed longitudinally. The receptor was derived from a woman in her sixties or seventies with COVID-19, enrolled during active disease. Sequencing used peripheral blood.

The CDR3 DNA follows: TGTGCCAGCAGCGGGACAGGGAGGCTTGGGGTTCCGAACACCGGGGAGCTGTTTTTT. Translated: CASSGTGRLGVPNTGELFF. J is TRBJ2-2 and V is TRBV7-6; 9 bases align to TRBD1. Per germline, CDR1 SGHVS and CDR2 FNYEAQ. The CDR3 has 19 amino acids. The trim removed 5 bases at V and 0 bases at J, leaving 13 bases unmatched. Using reference TRBV7-6 and TRBJ2-2 for the parts outside the CDR3, the full variable domain is GAGVSQSPRYKVTKRGQDVALRCDPISGHVSLYWYRQALGQGPEFLTYFNYEAQQDKSGLPNDRFSAERPEGSISTLTIQRTEQRDSAMYRCASSGTGRLGVPNTGELFFGEGSRLTVL.